The 19 T cell receptor beta chains reported below all come from one sample, sequenced in a study of response to subunit inactivated influenza vaccine. TCRdb recomputed calls from the RT-PCR reads with MiXCR, one row per CDR3 protein. The sample holds fewer than 750,000 distinct CDR3 sequences, 14% seen once. The starting material was PBMCs from blood, obtained less than 13 days after vaccination. All receptors come from a man over 45 who received an inactivated influenza vaccine.

The chain carries TRBV20-1 and TRBJ1-1; TRBD1 agrees at 7 bases. The CDR3 sequence is 12 residues long. Looked up from germline, CDR1 is DFQATT and CDR2 is SNEGSKA (reference sequence). The J segment lost 6 bases and the V segment lost 8 bases, leaving 9 bases of the junction unmatched. The CDR3 DNA reads as TGCAGTCGTCCAGACAGGGTCGCTGAAGCTTTCTTT. It yields the protein CSRPDRVAEAFF.

Ten or more counts support this clonotype. This chain uses TRBV18 with TRBJ2-7; D might be TRBD1 (6 bases). The CDR3 is 15 residues long. Germline V CDR1 and CDR2: KGHSH, LQKENI. Trimming left V 3 bases short and J 2 bases short, with 14 bases between. CDR3 sequence: CASSPVPGDTYEQYF. CDR3 bases: TGTGCCAGCTCACCCGTTCCTGGGGACACCTACGAGCAGTACTTC. The full variable domain, its missing parts supplied by reference TRBV18 and TRBJ2-7, is NAGVMQNPRHLVRRRGQEARLRCSPMKGHSHVYWYRQLPEEGLKFMVYLQKENIIDESGMPKERFSAEFPKEGPSILRIQQVVRGDSAAYFCASSPVPGDTYEQYFGPGTRLTVT.

This clonotype was counted only a few times. The chain couples TRBV19 to TRBJ1-2; D is perhaps TRBD1 (5 bases). CDR1 LNHDA and CDR2 SQIVND come from the germline V gene (reference sequence). CDR3 length equals 12 residues. Trimming stripped 10 bases from V and 8 bases from J, with 17 bases between. The CDR3 DNA reads as TGTGCCACCCTTAAAGGGGTTGACGGCTACACCTTC. Protein sequence: CATLKGVDGYTF.

The table lists this clonotype with many counts. The genes are TRBV12-3 or TRBV12-4 and TRBJ1-1; D is possibly TRBD1 (5 bases). The CDR3 covers 15 residues. V was shortened by 5 bases and J by 3 bases, with 16 bases between the two germline ends. Here the CDR3 DNA reads TGTGCCAGCAGTATACCAGGGAGGGAAGACACTGAAGCTTTCTTT. It codes for CASSIPGREDTEAFF.

The rearrangement links TRBV20-1 to TRBJ2-7; TRBD2 matches 9 bases. The CDR3 has 14 amino acids. The V segment lost 1 base and the J segment 2 bases; nucleotides outside the gene matches: 3. The germline V gene has CDR1 DFQATT and CDR2 SNEGSKA (reference sequence). CDR3 sequence (DNA): TGCAGTGCTAGAGCAGCGGGAGGCGCCTACGAGCAGTACTTC. It specifies CSARAAGGAYEQYF.

This clonotype was seen a few times. The rearrangement links TRBV20-1 to TRBJ2-2, with a weak D call TRBD2 (6 bases). The CDR3 consists of 14 residues. V lost 5 bases and J 6 bases, leaving 16 bases between the germline ends. Germline V lookup: CDR1 DFQATT, CDR2 SNEGSKA (reference sequence). The DNA for the CDR3 is TGCAGTGCTTCCTCTCCCTGGGGGGCCGGGGAGCTGTTTTTT. Amino acids: CSASSPWGAGELFF.

This clonotype has only a few counts. V is TRBV12-3 or TRBV12-4 and J is TRBJ2-1, with D unresolved. Trimming removed 3 bases from V and 9 bases from J, with 12 bases in between. This CDR3 region has 13 residues. CDR3 bases: TGTGCCAGCAGTTTCGTGGGCGGTCTTGAGCAGTTCTTC. Translated: CASSFVGGLEQFF.

The rearrangement uses TRBV29-1 and TRBJ2-7; 10 bases match TRBD2. The V segment lost 1 base and the J segment 4 bases; nucleotides outside the gene matches: 7. Germline CDR1 is SQVTM and CDR2 is ANQGSEA. CDR3 length: 15 amino acids. This CDR3 is CSVEGASGSKYEQYF. CDR3 nucleotides: TGCAGCGTTGAAGGTGCTAGCGGGAGTAAGTACGAGCAGTACTTC.

This clonotype showed up just a few times. V usage is TRBV5-1 and J usage is TRBJ1-1, with D possibly matching TRBD1 (6 bases). This CDR3 has 15 amino acids. V was cut by 1 base and J by 4 bases, with 14 bases left in between. Germline CDR1 reads SGHRS; CDR2 reads YFSETQ. The DNA of the CDR3 is TGCGCCAGCAGCTTGACAGGGCCCGGGGGCACTGAAGCTTTCTTT. Its translation: CASSLTGPGGTEAFF.

This chain uses TRBV9 with TRBJ1-2; a possible D gene is TRBD1 (6 bases). Germline CDR1 and CDR2: SGDLS and YYNGEE. CDR3 length equals 14 residues. V was trimmed by 3 bases and J by 3 bases, leaving 12 bases between them. CDR3 sequence reads: CASSAGQTYYGYTF. The CDR3 nucleotides are TGTGCCAGCAGCGCGGGACAAACGTACTATGGCTACACCTTC.

The chain couples TRBV4-3 to TRBJ2-6; D gene uncertain. Germline assignment: CDR1 LGHNA and CDR2 YSLEER. Trimming removed 3 bases at V and 2 bases at J, with 2 bases between. The CDR3 has 13 residues. CDR3 loop: CASSHAGANVLTF. CDR3 nucleotide sequence: TGCGCCAGCAGCCATGCTGGGGCCAACGTCCTGACTTTC.

This clonotype was picked up a small number of times. The rearrangement uses TRBV20-1 and TRBJ2-1; TRBD2 is a possible D gene (6 bases). CDR3 size: 14 residues. Between the trimmed V and J ends, which lost 5 bases and 3 bases, there was a span of 14 bases. Germline CDR1 and CDR2: DFQATT and SNEGSKA (reference sequence). CDR3 sequence (DNA): TGCAGTGCTCCGCCAGGGCGGGGCTACAATGAGCAGTTCTTC. Translation gives CSAPPGRGYNEQFF.

The gene calls are TRBV11-2 and TRBJ1-1; D unresolved. The CDR3 extends over 17 amino acids. The ends were cut back, 3 bases at V and 1 base at J, with 18 bases in the middle. Germline assignment: CDR1 SGHAT and CDR2 FQNNGV. The DNA of the CDR3 is TGTGCCAGCAGCTTCCCCCCACCCAGAGGGTCGAACACTGAAGCTTTCTTT. It translates to CASSFPPPRGSNTEAFF.

The V and J genes are TRBV7-8 and TRBJ2-2; D may match TRBD1 or TRBD2 (6 bases each). Trimming removed 6 bases from V and 3 bases from J, with 17 bases in between. This CDR3 has 16 residues. The germline V gene encodes CDR1 SGHVS and CDR2 FQNEAQ. Here the CDR3 reads CASSSGAPGDTGELFF. For the CDR3, the DNA is TGTGCCAGCAGTTCGGGGGCCCCTGGGGACACCGGGGAGCTGTTTTTT.

This clonotype was picked up a small number of times. The V and J genes are TRBV27 and TRBJ2-7; tentative D call: TRBD2 (5 bases). Per germline, CDR1 MNHEY and CDR2 SMNVEV (reference sequence). The CDR3 has 13 residues. V dropped 10 bases and J dropped 3 bases, with 16 bases sitting between them. The CDR3 DNA follows: TGTGCCACGGGGTCGATTCCCCTCTACGAGCAGTACTTC. Its protein is CATGSIPLYEQYF.

The chain recombines TRBV19 with TRBJ2-7; D call uncertain. Germline V gene lookup returns CDR1 LNHDA and CDR2 SQIVND (reference sequence). The CDR3 is 16 residues long. Trimming left V 5 bases short and J 0 bases short, with 17 bases between. Here the CDR3 reads CASSPAGPMSSYEQYF. CDR3 nucleotide sequence: TGTGCCAGTAGTCCAGCCGGGCCGATGAGCTCCTACGAGCAGTACTTC.

In its sample, this clonotype was seen a few times. This rearrangement joins TRBV6-2 or TRBV6-3 to TRBJ2-2; 8 bases are shared with TRBD1. The CDR3 runs 15 residues. The ends lost 5 bases at V and 1 base at J; junction bases unmatched: 3. The V gene's germline CDR1 is MNHEY and CDR2 SVGEGT. CDR3 sequence (DNA): TGTGCCAGCAGTAAGGGACAGGAGAACACCGGGGAGCTGTTTTTT. It yields the protein CASSKGQENTGELFF.

This clonotype was detected many times. The chain recombines TRBV20-1 with TRBJ2-7, with D possibly matching TRBD2 (5 bases). CDR1 is DFQATT, CDR2 SNEGSKA, per germline (reference sequence). Trimming left V 6 bases short and J 4 bases short, with 22 bases between. This CDR3 is 15 amino acids long. In nucleotides, the CDR3 is TGCAGTGCCCCATTTGTTTGGGCTTCGGGATACGAGCAGTACTTC. Its protein product is CSAPFVWASGYEQYF.

The chain recombines TRBV7-2 with TRBJ2-1; TRBD2 matches 9 bases. Germline values: CDR1 SGHTA, CDR2 FQGNSA. There are 15 residues in the CDR3. With 3 bases clipped from V and 7 bases from J, the junction kept 7 bases outside the gene matches. For the CDR3, the DNA is TGTGCCAGCAGCTTTAGCGGGAGCCCCTTGAATGAGCAGTTCTTC. Residues: CASSFSGSPLNEQFF. Variable domain in full (rest from reference TRBV7-2 and TRBJ2-1): GAGVSQSPSNKVTEKGKDVELRCDPISGHTALYWYRQSLGQGLEFLIYFQGNSAPDKSGLPSDRFSAERTGGSVSTLTIQRTQQEDSAVYLCASSFSGSPLNEQFFGPGTRLTVL.